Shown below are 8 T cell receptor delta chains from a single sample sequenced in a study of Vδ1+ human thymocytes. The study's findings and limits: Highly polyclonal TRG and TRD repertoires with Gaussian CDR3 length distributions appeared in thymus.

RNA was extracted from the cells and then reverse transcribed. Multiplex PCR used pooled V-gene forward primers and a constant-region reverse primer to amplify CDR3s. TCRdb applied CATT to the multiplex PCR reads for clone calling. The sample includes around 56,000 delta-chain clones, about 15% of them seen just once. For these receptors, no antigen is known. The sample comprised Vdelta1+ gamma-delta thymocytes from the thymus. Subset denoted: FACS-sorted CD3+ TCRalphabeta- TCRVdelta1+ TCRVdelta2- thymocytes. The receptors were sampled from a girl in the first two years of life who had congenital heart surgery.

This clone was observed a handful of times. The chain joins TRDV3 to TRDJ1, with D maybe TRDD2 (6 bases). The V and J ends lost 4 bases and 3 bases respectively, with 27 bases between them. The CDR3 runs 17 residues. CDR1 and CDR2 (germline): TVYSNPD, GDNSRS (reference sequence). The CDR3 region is CASDRGLPPEISDKLIF. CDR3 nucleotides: TGTGCCTCCGACCGCGGCCTTCCCCCTGAAATCTCCGATAAACTCATCTTT.

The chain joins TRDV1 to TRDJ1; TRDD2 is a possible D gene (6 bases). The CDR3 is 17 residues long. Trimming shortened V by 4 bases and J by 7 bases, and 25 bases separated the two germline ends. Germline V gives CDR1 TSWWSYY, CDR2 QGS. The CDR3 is CALGATSSGTVSAKLIF. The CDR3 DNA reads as TGTGCTCTTGGGGCCACTTCCTCGGGTACTGTAAGTGCTAAACTCATCTTT.

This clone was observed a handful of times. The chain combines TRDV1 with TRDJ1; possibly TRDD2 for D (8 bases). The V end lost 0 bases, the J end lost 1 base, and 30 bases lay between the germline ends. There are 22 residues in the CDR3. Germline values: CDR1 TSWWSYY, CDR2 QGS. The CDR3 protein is CALGELGASYEGLGNGTDKLIF. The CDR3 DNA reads TGTGCTCTTGGGGAACTAGGGGCTTCCTACGAGGGACTGGGGAATGGCACCGATAAACTCATCTTT.

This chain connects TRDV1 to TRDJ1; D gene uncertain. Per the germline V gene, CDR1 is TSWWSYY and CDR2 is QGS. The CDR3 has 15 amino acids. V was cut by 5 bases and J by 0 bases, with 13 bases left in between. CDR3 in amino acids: CALGTDPVYTDKLIF. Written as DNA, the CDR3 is TGTGCTCTTGGGACCGATCCCGTTTACACCGATAAACTCATCTTT.

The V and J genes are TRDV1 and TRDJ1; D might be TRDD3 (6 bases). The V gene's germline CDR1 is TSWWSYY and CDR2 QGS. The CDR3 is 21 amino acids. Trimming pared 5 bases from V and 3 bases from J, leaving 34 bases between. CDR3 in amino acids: CALGNPLHKGMGIPPADKLIF. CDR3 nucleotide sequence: TGTGCTCTTGGGAACCCCCTCCACAAAGGGATGGGGATCCCTCCGGCCGATAAACTCATCTTT.

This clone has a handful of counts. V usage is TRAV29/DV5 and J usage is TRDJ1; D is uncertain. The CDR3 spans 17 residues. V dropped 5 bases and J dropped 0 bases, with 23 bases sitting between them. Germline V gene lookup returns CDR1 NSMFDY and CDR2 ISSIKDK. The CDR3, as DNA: TGTGCAGCCCCCCGGGAGGGTTCTGAGGAGTACACCGATAAACTCATCTTT. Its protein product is CAAPREGSEEYTDKLIF.

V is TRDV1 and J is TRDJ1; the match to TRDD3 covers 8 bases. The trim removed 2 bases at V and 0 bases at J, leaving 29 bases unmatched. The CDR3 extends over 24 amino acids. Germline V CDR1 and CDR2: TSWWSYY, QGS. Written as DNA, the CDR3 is TGTGCTCTTGGGGAAAAAGGAGGATCCCCCTTTATTCTGGGGGACCGTGCCTACACCGATAAACTCATCTTT. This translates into CALGEKGGSPFILGDRAYTDKLIF.

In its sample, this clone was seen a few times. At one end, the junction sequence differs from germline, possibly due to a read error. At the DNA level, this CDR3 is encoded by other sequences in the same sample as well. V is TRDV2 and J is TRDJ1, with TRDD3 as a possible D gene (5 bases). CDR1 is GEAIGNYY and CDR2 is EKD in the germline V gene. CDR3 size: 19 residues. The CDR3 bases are TGCGCCTGTGACACTCTAGAAAGGATCGATACTTATCCCACCGATAAACTCATCTTT. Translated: CACDTLERIDTYPTDKLIF.